One and the same sample provided the 6 T cell receptor beta chains below, sequenced in a study of blood T cell repertoires in COVID-19. Generated by immunoSEQ multiplex PCR, the TCRdb table keeps only in-frame clones and is missing some. This sample has some 130,000 clones; around 73% occur once, and the top ten carry approximately 9.9%. Sequencing was performed on peripheral blood. The origin of the receptors is a man aged 60 to 69 who had recovered from COVID-19.

The rearrangement joins TRBV6-1 to TRBJ2-2; TRBD1 agrees at 7 bases. Per the germline V gene, CDR1 is MNHNS and CDR2 is SASEGT. The J segment lost 3 bases and the V segment lost 2 bases, leaving 3 bases of the junction unmatched. The CDR3 extends over 15 amino acids. CDR3 in amino acids: CASSERGTDTGELFF. The CDR3 DNA is TGTGCCAGCAGTGAAAGAGGGACAGACACCGGGGAGCTGTTTTTT.

V gene TRBV19 combines with J gene TRBJ1-1, with TRBD1 identical over 7 bases. The germline CDR1 and CDR2 sequences are LNHDA and SQIVND (reference sequence). There are 15 residues in the CDR3. With 3 bases clipped from V and 0 bases from J, the junction kept 4 bases outside the gene matches. CDR3 nucleotide sequence: TGTGCCAGTAGTATGTATGGGACAGTGAACACTGAAGCTTTCTTT. It codes for CASSMYGTVNTEAFF.

The rearrangement uses TRBV7-2 and TRBJ1-5; TRBD1 agrees at 9 bases. Germline V CDR1 and CDR2: SGHTA, FQGNSA. The junction had 5 bases not matched to a gene; V was cut back by 1 base and J by 4 bases. The CDR3 runs to 16 residues. The chain's CDR3 is CASSLVSTGGNQPQHF. For the CDR3, the DNA is TGTGCCAGCAGCTTAGTTTCGACAGGGGGGAATCAGCCCCAGCATTTT.

As regards this clone: Germline and junction disagree at one end, which may indicate a read error. The V gene is TRBV9, the J gene TRBJ1-2; a weak D match, TRBD1 (5 bases). CDR1 is SGDLS, CDR2 YYNGEE, per germline. The CDR3 runs to 15 residues. The CDR3 region is CASSVGGWGEPPDAF. In DNA form, the CDR3 reads TGTGCCAGCAGCGTAGGAGGATGGGGGGAACCCCCGGACGCCTTC. The complete variable domain, with remaining parts taken from reference TRBV9 and TRBJ1-2, reads DSGVTQTPKHLITATGQRVTLRCSPRSGDLSVYWYQQSLDQGLQFLIQYYNGEERAKGNILERFSAQQFPDLHSELNLSSLELGDSALYFCASSVGGWGEPPDAFGSGTRLTVV.

CDR3 in amino acids: CACATGFTEAFF. For the CDR3, the DNA is TGTGCCTGCGCGACAGGGTTTACTGAAGCTTTCTTT. V is TRBV30 and J is TRBJ1-1, with 7 bases lining up with TRBD1. Looked up from germline, CDR1 is GTSNPN and CDR2 is SVGIG (reference sequence). V trimming: 6 bases; J trimming: 5 bases; junction bases outside the gene matches: 6. This CDR3 has 12 residues.

The chain is built from TRBV19 and TRBJ2-4, with TRBD2 matching 7 bases. V shed 5 bases and J 0 bases; nucleotides not matched to a gene: 7. Germline V gene data show CDR1 as LNHDA and CDR2 as SQIVND (reference sequence). This CDR3 region has 16 residues. CDR3 residues: CASSPRAGEAKNIQYF. As DNA, the CDR3 is TGTGCCAGTAGTCCACGGGCGGGGGAAGCCAAAAACATTCAGTACTTC.